This T cell receptor beta chain comes out of a study of blood T cell repertoires in COVID-19. Under the authors' procedure: Counts of nucleated cells, estimated from reference gene primer amplification, were obtained. Some clones are missing from TCRdb's copy, which holds only in-frame ones; the method was immunoSEQ multiplex PCR. V and J calls plus clone size are reproduced from that table; the DNA served to infer D and trimming. The sample includes around 130,000 clones, roughly 84% of them seen just once. Looked up from germline, CDR1 is LNHDA and CDR2 is SQIVND (reference sequence). This CDR3 is 14 amino acids long.

The chain couples TRBV19 to TRBJ2-7; 11 bases align to TRBD1. The specimen was peripheral blood. The sequence derives from a man between 25 and 39 years old with COVID-19, enrolled during active disease. As DNA, the CDR3 is TGTGCAACACATCCGGGACAGGGGGGCAACGAGCAGTACTTC. Protein sequence: CATHPGQGGNEQYF.